This T cell receptor (beta chain) was recorded in a study of T cells in localized non-small cell lung cancer. Study-wide results and limits: Heterogeneity is still possible, as just one tumor region was sequenced. Appearance in adjacent lung was seen for a median approximately 60 of the top 100 tumor clones. Uninvolved adjacent lung had the highest recorded T cell clonality, with tumor below it. Blood T cell density predicted longer survival; adjacent-lung clonality, shorter.

As to this clone: Its specificity is unknown.

This table comes from immunoSEQ multiplex PCR, and its TCRdb copy is limited to in-frame clones, with some not included. The data hold tens of thousands of clones, with about 85% observed a single time. Per the germline V gene, CDR1 is MNHNS and CDR2 is SASEGT. The CDR3 length is 13 residues. V was pared by 6 bases and J by 4 bases, with 12 bases between. The sequence was collected from a female donor over 55 with stage II squamous cell lung carcinoma. V gene TRBV6-1 combines with J gene TRBJ1-2; a weak D match, TRBD1 (5 bases). Source: peripheral blood, taken before any cancer treatment. CDR3 sequence: CASRSTGPYGYTF. Written as DNA, the CDR3 is TGTGCCAGCAGGTCGACGGGACCCTATGGCTACACCTTC.